These 15 T cell receptor beta chains originate from one sample sequenced in a study of Tregs in tolerant kidney transplant recipients. Clones were sequenced by immunoSEQ multiplex PCR, and TCRdb holds only the in-frame ones, with some missing. This sample yields about 240,000 clones, of which around 81% are seen a single time; 0.55% to 0.65% belongs to the top ten. The sequenced sample consisted of CD4+ T cells from blood. All receptors come from a human donor in good health.

This rearrangement joins TRBV5-1 to TRBJ2-5, with 7 bases fitting TRBD2. This CDR3 region has 13 residues. From germline, CDR1 is SGHRS and CDR2 YFSETQ. After removal of 3 bases from V and 3 bases from J, the junction contained 2 bases not matched to a gene. Here the CDR3 DNA reads TGCGCCAGCAGCTACCGGGGGGAAGAGACCCAGTACTTC. Translation: CASSYRGEETQYF.

This clone was detected only a few times. V and J are TRBV6-1 and TRBJ1-4; tentatively, D is TRBD1 (5 bases). There are 14 residues in the CDR3. CDR1 MNHNS and CDR2 SASEGT come from the germline V gene. V lost 7 bases and J 11 bases, leaving 20 bases between the germline ends. The CDR3 spells CASTSDRAVGKLFF. The CDR3 DNA follows: TGTGCCAGCACCTCAGACAGAGCCGTTGGGAAACTGTTTTTT.

V and J are TRBV19 and TRBJ1-2; D might be TRBD1 (5 bases). Germline lookup yields CDR1 LNHDA and CDR2 SQIVND (reference sequence). The CDR3 loop spans 15 amino acids. The ends were cut back, 10 bases at V and 1 base at J, with 19 bases in the middle. CDR3 region: CATQPWGEGNYGYTF. CDR3 in DNA: TGTGCCACCCAACCCTGGGGGGAAGGTAACTATGGCTACACCTTC.

The chain recombines TRBV5-6 with TRBJ2-2, with TRBD2 matching 10 bases. CDR3 length: 14 residues. The V and J ends lost 5 bases and 5 bases, in that order; junction bases with no gene match: 3. Germline V gene lookup returns CDR1 SGHDT and CDR2 YYEEEE. The CDR3, as DNA: TGTGCCAGCAGTTTAGCGGGAGGAACCGGGGAGCTGTTTTTT. Protein: CASSLAGGTGELFF.

J is TRBJ1-3 and V is TRBV2, with D possibly being TRBD1 (6 bases). V was trimmed by 8 bases and J by 4 bases, leaving 27 bases between them. From germline, CDR1 is SNHLY and CDR2 FYNNEI. The CDR3 loop spans 18 amino acids. CDR3 amino acids: CASSRTGSSLTDGNTIYF. The DNA for the CDR3 is TGTGCCAGCTCCCGCACAGGGTCGTCCCTGACGGACGGAAACACCATATATTTT.

This chain connects TRBV10-2 to TRBJ2-7; 10 nucleotides agree with TRBD1. The V segment lost 6 bases and the J segment 3 bases; nucleotides outside the gene matches: 5. CDR3 length: 14 residues. Germline lookup yields CDR1 WSHSY and CDR2 SAAADI. As DNA, the CDR3 is TGCGCCAGCAGAGTGACAGGGGGCAACTACGAGCAGTACTTC. Amino acids: CASRVTGGNYEQYF.

V usage is TRBV18 and J usage is TRBJ2-1; no clear D gene. V lost 1 base to trimming and J lost 9 bases, with 10 bases between them. This CDR3 has 13 residues. CDR1 and CDR2 from the germline V gene are KGHSH and LQKENI. CDR3 region: CASSPLAVSEQFF. The CDR3 bases are TGTGCCAGCTCACCACTAGCTGTTTCTGAGCAGTTCTTC.

V is TRBV5-1 and J is TRBJ2-5; D ambiguous. This CDR3 comprises 14 residues. V shed 5 bases and J shed 2 bases, with 13 bases lying between them. CDR1 and CDR2 from the germline V gene are SGHRS and YFSETQ. The CDR3 loop is CASRRRSPQETQYF. CDR3 coding DNA: TGCGCCAGCAGGCGGCGATCACCACAAGAGACCCAGTACTTC.

This clone has more than one count but fewer than ten. The rearrangement links TRBV6-5 to TRBJ1-1; maybe TRBD1 (5 bases). V was pared by 6 bases and J by 6 bases, with 17 bases between. Germline V gene lookup returns CDR1 MNHEY and CDR2 SVGAGI. The CDR3 is 14 residues long. This chain's CDR3 is CASSHRQIGAEAFF. CDR3 bases: TGTGCCAGCAGCCACCGACAGATCGGGGCTGAAGCTTTCTTT.

As DNA, the CDR3 is TGTGCCAGCAGCTTAGCACTAGCGGTGGGAGGGACGCAGTATTTT. Its protein product is CASSLALAVGGTQYF. V gene TRBV7-8 combines with J gene TRBJ2-3, with 8 positions matching TRBD2. CDR1 SGHVS and CDR2 FQNEAQ come from the germline V gene. The CDR3 sequence is 15 residues long. V shed 0 bases, J shed 9 bases, and the junction held 8 bases outside the gene matches.

J is TRBJ2-3 and V is TRBV2; 13 bases map to TRBD2. Looked up from germline, CDR1 is SNHLY and CDR2 is FYNNEI. V dropped 5 bases and J dropped 5; count of bases not matched to a gene: 7. The CDR3 spans 16 residues. The DNA of the CDR3 is TGTGCCAGCAGTTACCTACTAGCGGGGGGGAGAGATACGCAGTATTTT. It translates to CASSYLLAGGRDTQYF.

This clone was seen once. The rearrangement uses TRBV6-5 and TRBJ2-2; D unclear. The CDR3 runs to 15 residues. Trimming pared 0 bases from V and 2 bases from J, leaving 7 bases between. CDR1 is MNHEY, CDR2 SVGAGI, per germline. DNA for the CDR3: TGTGCCAGCAGTTACTCCCGGTTTAACACCGGGGAGCTGTTTTTT. Its translation is CASSYSRFNTGELFF.

This clone showed up just once. The V gene is TRBV7-9, the J gene TRBJ1-3; D remains unclear. CDR3 size: 14 residues. CDR1 and CDR2 from the germline V gene are SEHNR and FQNEAQ (reference sequence). V lost 5 bases and J lost 0, with 8 bases in between. CDR3 bases: TGTGCCAGCAGCGACCAGTACTCTGGAAACACCATATATTTT. This sequence encodes CASSDQYSGNTIYF.

This rearrangement joins TRBV7-9 to TRBJ1-1; D gene unclear. This CDR3 has 15 residues. Trimming took off 6 bases at V and 0 bases at J, with 14 bases between the two ends. The germline V gene has CDR1 SEHNR and CDR2 FQNEAQ (reference sequence). CDR3: CASSRHRTVNTEAFF. In DNA form, the CDR3 reads TGTGCCAGCAGTCGTCACCGGACGGTGAACACTGAAGCTTTCTTT.

Note on this clone: An end of the junction does not agree with germline; a read error may underlie this. This rearrangement joins TRBV14 to TRBJ2-2; 9 positions agree with TRBD2. Germline loops: CDR1 SGHDN, CDR2 FVKESK. The CDR3 is 17 residues long. This CDR3 reads CASSQDWIAGVSGELVF. The DNA of the CDR3 is TGTGCCAGCAGCCAAGATTGGATAGCGGGAGTGTCCGGGGAGCTGGTTTTT.